This T cell receptor (beta chain) was profiled in a study of cytomegalovirus exposure and HLA in healthy donors. Study results and limitations: A link between a missense DCLRE1C variant and TCR beta V- and J-gene trimming emerged from a later analysis.

CDR3 size: 18 residues. The V gene end was trimmed by 1 base and the J gene end by 0 bases; junction bases not matched to a gene: 9. Germline-derived CDR1 and CDR2 are MNHEY and SMNVEV (reference sequence). Amplification used 60 Vbeta primers and 13 Jbeta primers. TCRdb's copy holds only in-frame clones and misses some; the assay was immunoSEQ multiplex PCR. The sample has 65,000 or so clones; less than 70% are singletons. A note on this clone: What it recognizes is unknown.

V usage is TRBV27 and J usage is TRBJ2-4, with TRBD1 matching 7 bases. The TCR originated in a young man in good health and CMV-seronegative. The sample taken for sequencing was PBMCs. The CDR3 protein is CASSLLGPTGLAKNIQYF. CDR3 nucleotide sequence: TGTGCCAGCAGTTTATTGGGGCCGACAGGGTTAGCCAAAAACATTCAGTACTTC.